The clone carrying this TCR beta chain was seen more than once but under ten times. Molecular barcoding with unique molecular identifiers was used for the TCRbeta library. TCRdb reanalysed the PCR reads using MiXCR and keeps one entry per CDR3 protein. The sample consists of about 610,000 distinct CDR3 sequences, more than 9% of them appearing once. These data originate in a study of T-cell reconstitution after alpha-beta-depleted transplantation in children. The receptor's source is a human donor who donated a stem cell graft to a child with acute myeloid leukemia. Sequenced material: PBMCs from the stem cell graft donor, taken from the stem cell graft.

CDR3 nucleotide sequence: TGTGCCAGCTCACCAATTCTAGCGGGAGATAGTGGAGATACGCAGTATTTT. Encoded protein: CASSPILAGDSGDTQYF. V and J are TRBV18 and TRBJ2-3; 10 bases fit TRBD2. CDR1 KGHSH and CDR2 LQKENI come from the germline V gene. CDR3 size: 17 residues. J lost 5 bases, V lost 2 bases, and 10 bases had no gene match. Together with reference TRBV18 and TRBJ2-3, the CDR3 gives the full variable domain: NAGVMQNPRHLVRRRGQEARLRCSPMKGHSHVYWYRQLPEEGLKFMVYLQKENIIDESGMPKERFSAEFPKEGPSILRIQQVVRGDSAAYFCASSPILAGDSGDTQYFGPGTRLTVL.